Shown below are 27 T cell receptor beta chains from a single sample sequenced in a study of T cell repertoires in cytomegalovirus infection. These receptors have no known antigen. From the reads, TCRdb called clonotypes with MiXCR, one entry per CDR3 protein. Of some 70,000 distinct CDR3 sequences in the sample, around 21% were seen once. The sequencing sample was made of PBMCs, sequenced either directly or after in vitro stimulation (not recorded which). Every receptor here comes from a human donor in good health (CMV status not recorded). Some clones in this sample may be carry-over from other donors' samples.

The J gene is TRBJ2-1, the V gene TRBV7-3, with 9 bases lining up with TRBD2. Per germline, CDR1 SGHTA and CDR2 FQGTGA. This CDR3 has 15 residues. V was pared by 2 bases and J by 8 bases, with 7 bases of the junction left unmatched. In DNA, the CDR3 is TGTGCCAGCAGCTTAGGGTTTAGCGGGAGCTATGAGCAGTTCTTC. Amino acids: CASSLGFSGSYEQFF.

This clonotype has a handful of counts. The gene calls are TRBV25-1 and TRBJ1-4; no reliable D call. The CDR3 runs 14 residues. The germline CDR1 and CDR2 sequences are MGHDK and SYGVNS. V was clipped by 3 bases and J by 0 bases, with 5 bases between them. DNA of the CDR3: TGTGCCAGCAGTGAGGATGCAACTAATGAAAAACTGTTTTTT. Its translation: CASSEDATNEKLFF.

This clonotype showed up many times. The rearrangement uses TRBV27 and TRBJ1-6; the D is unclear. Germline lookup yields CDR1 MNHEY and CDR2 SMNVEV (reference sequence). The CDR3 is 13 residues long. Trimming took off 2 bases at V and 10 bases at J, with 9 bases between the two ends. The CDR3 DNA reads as TGTGCCAGCAGTTTACGAGAGACCTCACCCCTCCACTTT. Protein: CASSLRETSPLHF.

CDR3 coding DNA: TGTGCCAGCAGTTACACCCCCAGGGTGGACACTGAAGCTTTCTTT. Translating gives CASSYTPRVDTEAFF. The genes are TRBV6-6 and TRBJ1-1, with TRBD1 as a possible D gene (5 bases). CDR1 and CDR2 (germline): MNHNY, SVGAGI (reference sequence). The germline V and J ends were trimmed by 2 bases and 3 bases, with 13 bases remaining between them. The CDR3 covers 15 residues.

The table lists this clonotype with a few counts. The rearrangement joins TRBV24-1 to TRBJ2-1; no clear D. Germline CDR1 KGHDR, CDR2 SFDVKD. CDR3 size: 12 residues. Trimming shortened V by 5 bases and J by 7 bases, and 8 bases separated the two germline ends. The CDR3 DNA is TGTGCCACCAGTGTGCGCGCGAATGAGCAGTTCTTC. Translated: CATSVRANEQFF.

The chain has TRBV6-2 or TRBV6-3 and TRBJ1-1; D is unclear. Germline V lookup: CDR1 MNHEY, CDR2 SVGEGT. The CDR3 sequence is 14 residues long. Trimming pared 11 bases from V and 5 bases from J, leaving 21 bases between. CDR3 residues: CAHSQPLGRTEAFF. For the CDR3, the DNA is TGTGCCCACAGCCAGCCCTTGGGGAGGACTGAAGCTTTCTTT.

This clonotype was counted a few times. The CDR3 sequence: CAISRAKNEQFF. DNA for the CDR3: TGTGCCATCAGCAGGGCTAAGAATGAGCAGTTCTTC. The gene calls are TRBV10-3 and TRBJ2-1; a weak D match, TRBD1 (5 bases). V lost 6 bases, J lost 7 bases, and 10 bases lay in between. Germline CDR1 is ENHRY and CDR2 is SYGVKD. The CDR3 totals 12 residues.

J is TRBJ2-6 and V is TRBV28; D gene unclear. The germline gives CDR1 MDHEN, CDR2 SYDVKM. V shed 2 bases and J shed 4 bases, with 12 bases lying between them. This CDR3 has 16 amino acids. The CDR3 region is CASSLVGGLGANVLTF. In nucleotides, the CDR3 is TGTGCCAGCAGTTTAGTGGGTGGGTTAGGGGCCAACGTCCTGACTTTC.

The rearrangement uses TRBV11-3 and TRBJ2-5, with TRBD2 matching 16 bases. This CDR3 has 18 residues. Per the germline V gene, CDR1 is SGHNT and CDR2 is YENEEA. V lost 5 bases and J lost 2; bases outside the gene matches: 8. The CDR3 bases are TGTGCCAGCAGCCCGGGGACTAGCGGGAGGGAATCGCAAGAGACCCAGTACTTC. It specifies CASSPGTSGRESQETQYF. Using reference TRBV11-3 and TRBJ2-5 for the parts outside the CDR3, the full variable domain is EAGVVQSPRYKIIEKKQPVAFWCNPISGHNTLYWYLQNLGQGPELLIRYENEEAVDDSQLPKDRFSAERLKGVDSTLKIQPAELGDSAVYLCASSPGTSGRESQETQYFGPGTRLLVL.

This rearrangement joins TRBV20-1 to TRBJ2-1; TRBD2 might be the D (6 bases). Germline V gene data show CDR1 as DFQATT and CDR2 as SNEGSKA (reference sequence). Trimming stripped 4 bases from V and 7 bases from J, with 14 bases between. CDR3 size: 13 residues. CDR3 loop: CSATQDGGNEQFF. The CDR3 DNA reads TGCAGTGCTACACAAGATGGGGGGAATGAGCAGTTCTTC.

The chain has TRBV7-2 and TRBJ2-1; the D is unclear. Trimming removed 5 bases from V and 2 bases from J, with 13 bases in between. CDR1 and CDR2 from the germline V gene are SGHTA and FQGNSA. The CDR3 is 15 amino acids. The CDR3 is CASSRDTQAYNEQFF. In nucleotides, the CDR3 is TGTGCCAGCAGCCGTGACACTCAGGCCTACAATGAGCAGTTCTTC.

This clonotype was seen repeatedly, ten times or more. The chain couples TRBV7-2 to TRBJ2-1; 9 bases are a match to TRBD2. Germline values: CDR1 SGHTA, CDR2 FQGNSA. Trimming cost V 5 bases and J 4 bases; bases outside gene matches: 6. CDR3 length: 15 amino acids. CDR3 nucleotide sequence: TGTGCCAGCAGCCGAGCTAGCGGGACATACAATGAGCAGTTCTTC. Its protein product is CASSRASGTYNEQFF. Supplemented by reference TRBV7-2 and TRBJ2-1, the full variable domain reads GAGVSQSPSNKVTEKGKDVELRCDPISGHTALYWYRQSLGQGLEFLIYFQGNSAPDKSGLPSDRFSAERTGGSVSTLTIQRTQQEDSAVYLCASSRASGTYNEQFFGPGTRLTVL.

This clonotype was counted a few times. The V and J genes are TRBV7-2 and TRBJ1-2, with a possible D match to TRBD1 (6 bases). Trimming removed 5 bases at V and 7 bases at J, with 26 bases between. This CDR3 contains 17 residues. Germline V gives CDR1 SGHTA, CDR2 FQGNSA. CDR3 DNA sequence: TGTGCCAGCAGCCTCGGGGGGCGGGAAAGTGCCCCGCGTGGCTACACCTTC. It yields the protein CASSLGGRESAPRGYTF.

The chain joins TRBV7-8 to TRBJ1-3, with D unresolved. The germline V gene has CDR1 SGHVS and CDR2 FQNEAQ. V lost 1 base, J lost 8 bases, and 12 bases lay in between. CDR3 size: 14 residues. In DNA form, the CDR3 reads TGTGCCAGCAGCTTAGTTAGAGAGGCGTACACCATATATTTT. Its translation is CASSLVREAYTIYF.

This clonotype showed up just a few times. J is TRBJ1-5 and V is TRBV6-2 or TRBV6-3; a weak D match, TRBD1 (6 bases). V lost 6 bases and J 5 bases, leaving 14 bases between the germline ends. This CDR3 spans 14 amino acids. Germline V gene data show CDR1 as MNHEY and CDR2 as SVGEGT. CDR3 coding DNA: TGTGCCAGCAGATTTACAGGGATCGATCAGCCCCAGCATTTT. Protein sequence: CASRFTGIDQPQHF.

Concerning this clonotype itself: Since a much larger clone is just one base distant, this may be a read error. The CDR3 spells CASGRTANLNTEAFF. CDR3 sequence (DNA): TGTGCCAGCGGCCGGACAGCAAATTTGAACACTGAAGCTTTCTTT. This chain joins TRBV7-9 and TRBJ1-1; maybe TRBD1 (6 bases). V was trimmed by 8 bases and J by 0 bases, leaving 16 bases between them. The CDR3 sequence is 15 residues long. CDR1 SEHNR and CDR2 FQNEAQ come from the germline V gene (reference sequence).

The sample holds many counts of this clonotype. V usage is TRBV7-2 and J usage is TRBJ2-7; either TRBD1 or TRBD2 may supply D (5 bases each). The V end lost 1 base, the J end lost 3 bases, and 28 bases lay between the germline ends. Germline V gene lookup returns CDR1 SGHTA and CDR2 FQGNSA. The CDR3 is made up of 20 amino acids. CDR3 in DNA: TGTGCCAGCAGCTTAGTTTGTTGTCAGGGACCCCTACCCCCCTACTACGAGCAGTACGTC. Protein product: CASSLVCCQGPLPPYYEQYV.

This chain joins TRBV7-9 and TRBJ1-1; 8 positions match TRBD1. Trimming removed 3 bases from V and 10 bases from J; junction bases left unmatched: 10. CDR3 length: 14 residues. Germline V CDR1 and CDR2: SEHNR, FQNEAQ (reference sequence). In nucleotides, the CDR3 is TGTGCCAGCAGCTTGCAGGGGGCAGGTGTGGCAGCTTTCTTT. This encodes CASSLQGAGVAAFF. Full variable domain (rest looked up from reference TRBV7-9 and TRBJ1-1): DTGVSQNPRHKITKRGQNVTFRCDPISEHNRLYWYRQTLGQGPEFLTYFQNEAQLEKSRLLSDRFSAERPKGSFSTLEIQRTEQGDSAMYLCASSLQGAGVAAFFGQGTRLTVV.

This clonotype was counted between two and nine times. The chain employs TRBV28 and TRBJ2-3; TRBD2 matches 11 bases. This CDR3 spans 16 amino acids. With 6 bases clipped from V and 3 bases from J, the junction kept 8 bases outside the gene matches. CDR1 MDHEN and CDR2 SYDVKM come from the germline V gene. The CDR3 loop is CASRRTSGRRTDTQYF. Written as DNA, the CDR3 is TGTGCCAGCAGGCGAACTAGCGGGAGAAGGACAGATACGCAGTATTTT.

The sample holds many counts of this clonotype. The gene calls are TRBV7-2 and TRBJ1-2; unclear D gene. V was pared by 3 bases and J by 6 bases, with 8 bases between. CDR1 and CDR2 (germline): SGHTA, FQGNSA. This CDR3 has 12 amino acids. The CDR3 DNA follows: TGTGCCAGCAGCTTTTCGGCAGATGGCTACACCTTC. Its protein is CASSFSADGYTF.

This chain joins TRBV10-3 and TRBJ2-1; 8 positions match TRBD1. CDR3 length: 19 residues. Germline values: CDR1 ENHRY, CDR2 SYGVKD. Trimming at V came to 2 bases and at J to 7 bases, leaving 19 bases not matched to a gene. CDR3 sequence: CAISEPKPTGVVWKNEQFF. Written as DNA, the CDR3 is TGTGCCATCAGTGAGCCGAAGCCGACAGGGGTGGTTTGGAAAAATGAGCAGTTCTTC.

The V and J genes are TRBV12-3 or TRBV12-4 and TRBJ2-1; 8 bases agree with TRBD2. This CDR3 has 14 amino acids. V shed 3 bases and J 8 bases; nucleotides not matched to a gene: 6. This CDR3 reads CASSFLSGSYEQFF. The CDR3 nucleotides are TGTGCCAGCAGTTTTCTGAGCGGGAGCTATGAGCAGTTCTTC.

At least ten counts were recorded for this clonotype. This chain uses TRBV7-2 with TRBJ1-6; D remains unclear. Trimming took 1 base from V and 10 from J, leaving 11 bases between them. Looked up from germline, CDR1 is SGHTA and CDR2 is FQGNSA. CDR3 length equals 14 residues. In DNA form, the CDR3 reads TGTGCCAGCAGCTTAGTTCTAGGTCGCTCACCCCTCCACTTT. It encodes CASSLVLGRSPLHF.

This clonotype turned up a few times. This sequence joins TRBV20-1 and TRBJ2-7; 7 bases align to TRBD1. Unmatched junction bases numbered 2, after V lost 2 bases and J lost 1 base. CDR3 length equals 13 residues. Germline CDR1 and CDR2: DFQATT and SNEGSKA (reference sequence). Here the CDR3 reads CSARSGQSYEQYV. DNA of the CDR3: TGCAGTGCTAGATCGGGACAGTCCTACGAGCAGTACGTC.

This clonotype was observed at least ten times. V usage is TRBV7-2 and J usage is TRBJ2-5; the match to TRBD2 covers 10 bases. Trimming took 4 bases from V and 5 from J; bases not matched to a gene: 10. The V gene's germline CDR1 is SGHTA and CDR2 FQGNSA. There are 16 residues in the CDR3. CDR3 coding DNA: TGTGCCAGCAGCTCCCTAATAGCGGGAGGCGGTGAGACCCAGTACTTC. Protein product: CASSSLIAGGGETQYF.

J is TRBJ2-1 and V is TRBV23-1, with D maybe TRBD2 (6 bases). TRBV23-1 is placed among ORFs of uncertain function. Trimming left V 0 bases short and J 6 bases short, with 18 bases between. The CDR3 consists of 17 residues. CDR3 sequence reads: CASSQSYGRGKSNEQFF. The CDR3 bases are TGCGCCAGCAGTCAATCATACGGGCGCGGGAAGAGCAATGAGCAGTTCTTC.

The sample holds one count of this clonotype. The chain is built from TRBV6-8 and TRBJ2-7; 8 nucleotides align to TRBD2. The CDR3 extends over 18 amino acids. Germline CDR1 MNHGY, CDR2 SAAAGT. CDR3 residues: CASSPRVMVAGNSYEKYV. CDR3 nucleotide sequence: TGTGCCAGCAGTCCACGGGTTATGGTAGCGGGGAACTCCTACGAGAAGTACGTC.